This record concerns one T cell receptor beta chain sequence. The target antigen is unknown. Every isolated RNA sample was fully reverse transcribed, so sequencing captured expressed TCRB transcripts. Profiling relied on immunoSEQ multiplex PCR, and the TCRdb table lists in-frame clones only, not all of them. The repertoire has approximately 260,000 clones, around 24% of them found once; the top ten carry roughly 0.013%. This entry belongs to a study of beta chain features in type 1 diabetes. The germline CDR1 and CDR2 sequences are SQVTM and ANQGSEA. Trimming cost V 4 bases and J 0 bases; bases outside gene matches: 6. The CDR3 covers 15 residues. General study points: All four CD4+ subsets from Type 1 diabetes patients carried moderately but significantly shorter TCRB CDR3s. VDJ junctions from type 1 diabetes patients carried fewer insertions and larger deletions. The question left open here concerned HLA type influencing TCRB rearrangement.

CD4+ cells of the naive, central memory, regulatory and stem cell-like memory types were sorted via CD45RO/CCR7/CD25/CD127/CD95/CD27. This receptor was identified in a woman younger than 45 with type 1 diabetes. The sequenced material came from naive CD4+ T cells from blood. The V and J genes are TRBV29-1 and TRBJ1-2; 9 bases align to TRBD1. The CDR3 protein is CSVGTRTGANYGYTF. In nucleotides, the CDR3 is TGCAGCGTTGGTACAAGGACAGGGGCTAACTATGGCTACACCTTC.